This TCR beta chain derives from a study of Ad26.COV2.S vaccination and SARS-CoV-2 variants. Study-level background: By the intramuscular route, Ad26.COV2.S was given once, or twice 56 days apart.

The CDR3 length is 17 residues. CDR1 is LNHDA and CDR2 is SQIVND in the germline V gene (reference sequence). V shed 3 bases and J 7 bases; nucleotides not matched to a gene: 14. Details on this clone: What it binds is unknown.

Noted treatment: some 20 received Ad26.COV2.S at low or high dose, single or two shots; several received placebo; per-sample allocation not given. Collection of the samples took place on day 63 after the first injection of vaccine or placebo. An Ad26 vector carrying the Wuhan-strain SARS-CoV-2 spike served as the vaccine. Assay used: immunoSEQ multiplex PCR; TCRdb lists only in-frame clones, some missing. The repertoire includes a few hundred thousand clones, around 88% of them detected once, and under 3% sits in the top ten. Study results and limitations: Substantial breadth was reportedly displayed by spike-specific CD8+ and CD4+ T cell responses after vaccination.

This rearrangement joins TRBV19 to TRBJ2-3; 9 bases match TRBD1. The clonotype comes from a person aged 18 to 65 who received the Ad26.COV2.S COVID-19 vaccine or a placebo. This specimen was peripheral blood, taken in a trial of Ad26.COV2.S vaccine versus placebo. CDR3 protein: CASSMYSPGTGTNTQYF. DNA of the CDR3: TGTGCCAGTAGTATGTATTCTCCTGGGACAGGGACGAATACGCAGTATTTT.